These T cell receptor beta chains were read from a single sample in a study of shared clonotypes between healthy human individuals. Generated by immunoSEQ multiplex PCR, the TCRdb table keeps only in-frame clones and is missing some. The table lists around 340,000 clones, over 70% of them singletons. Sequences were obtained from memory CD4+ T cells sorted from blood. Receptors originate from a man younger than 45 in good health. Each CDR3 is given with its conserved first and last residue. Each record gives: D gene, J gene, clone size, V gene, CDR3 protein, CDR3 DNA. The D gene is left open where the match is weak. Only some rows state a clone size, as once, few, many or a class for expanded clones.

>.|TRBJ2-7|.|TRBV2
CASSESHEQYF
TGTGCCAGCAGCGAGTCCCACGAGCAGTACTTC
>.|TRBJ1-1|.|TRBV10-3
CAISVTDAGTEAFF
TGTGCCATCAGTGTGACAGACGCTGGCACTGAAGCTTTCTTT
>TRBD1|TRBJ2-1|.|TRBV5-1
CASSSGQGARYNEQFF
TGCGCCAGCAGCAGTGGACAGGGGGCCAGATACAATGAGCAGTTCTTC
>TRBD1|TRBJ1-1|.|TRBV5-1
CASSWTGGVTEAFF
TGCGCCAGCAGCTGGACAGGGGGGGTCACTGAAGCTTTCTTT
>.|TRBJ1-4|.|TRBV5-4
CASSLEGSNEKLFF
TGTGCCAGCAGCCTGGAGGGGTCTAATGAAAAACTGTTTTTT
>.|TRBJ2-1|.|TRBV14
CASNTSQREERTGDNEQFF
TGTGCCAGCAACACCTCCCAGCGGGAGGAACGGACAGGGGACAATGAGCAGTTCTTC
>TRBD2|TRBJ2-2|.|TRBV2
CASNPTGGSTGELFF
TGTGCCAGCAACCCCACGGGGGGAAGCACCGGGGAGCTGTTTTTT
>TRBD2|TRBJ2-5|.|TRBV4-3
CASSQATRRGDGQETQYF
TGCGCCAGCAGCCAAGCCACCCGCCGGGGGGATGGCCAAGAGACCCAGTACTTC
>.|TRBJ1-4|.|TRBV5-1
CASSLGDKFEKLFF
TGCGCCAGCAGCTTGGGGGACAAATTTGAAAAACTGTTTTTT
>.|TRBJ1-2|.|TRBV7-2
CASSLADLGYTF
TGTGCCAGCAGCTTAGCGGATCTTGGCTACACCTTC
>TRBD2|TRBJ2-1|.|TRBV5-1
CASGTSGRSGQFF
TGCGCCAGCGGGACTAGCGGGAGGTCTGGGCAGTTCTTC
>TRBD2|TRBJ2-2|.|TRBV15
CATSRDRGTSDPRSGTGELFF
TGTGCCACCAGCAGAGATCGGGGGACTAGCGATCCCAGATCAGGGACCGGGGAGCTGTTTTTT
>.|TRBJ1-1|.|TRBV19
CASSIVSNTEAFF
TGTGCCAGTAGTATAGTGTCGAACACTGAAGCTTTCTTT
>.|TRBJ2-7|.|TRBV2
CASSERGTYEQYF
TGTGCCAGCAGTGAAAGGGGGACCTACGAGCAGTACTTC
>TRBD2|TRBJ2-7|.|TRBV28
CASTGGLAAPYEQYF
TGTGCCAGCACCGGGGGACTAGCGGCCCCCTACGAGCAGTACTTC
>.|TRBJ2-3|.|TRBV27
CASNRRGTDTQYF
TGTGCCAGCAACCGTAGGGGCACAGATACGCAGTATTTT
>TRBD2|TRBJ2-3|.|TRBV6-1
CASSDGTSGNPYF
TGTGCCAGCAGTGACGGGACTAGCGGGAATCCGTATTTT
>.|TRBJ2-5|.|TRBV5-8
CASSLGLTTETQYF
TGTGCCAGCAGCTTGGGTCTCACTACAGAGACCCAGTACTTC
>.|TRBJ2-5|.|TRBV2
CASSDPRDSTQETQYF
TGTGCCAGCAGTGACCCCCGCGACAGTACCCAAGAGACCCAGTACTTC
>.|TRBJ2-1|.|TRBV7-2
CASSPASFFGGYRDNEQFF
TGTGCCAGCAGCCCCGCCAGCTTTTTCGGAGGGTACAGGGACAATGAGCAGTTCTTC
>TRBD1|TRBJ2-7|.|TRBV7-2
CASSSDRASAYEQYF
TGTGCCAGCAGCTCCGACAGGGCATCAGCCTACGAGCAGTACTTC
>.|TRBJ2-7|.|TRBV7-9
CASSLLQASYEQYF
TGTGCCAGCAGCCTCCTACAGGCGTCCTACGAGCAGTACTTC
>TRBD1|TRBJ1-4|.|TRBV28
CASSATGARGEKLFF
TGTGCCAGCAGTGCTACAGGGGCCCGGGGTGAAAAACTGTTTTTT
>TRBD2|TRBJ2-5|once|TRBV19
CASSIGGGSRETQYF
TGTGCCAGTAGTATAGGGGGCGGGAGCAGAGAGACCCAGTACTTC
>TRBD1|TRBJ2-7|.|TRBV28
CASSLWDRALEQYF
TGTGCCAGCAGTCTATGGGACAGGGCTCTTGAGCAGTACTTC